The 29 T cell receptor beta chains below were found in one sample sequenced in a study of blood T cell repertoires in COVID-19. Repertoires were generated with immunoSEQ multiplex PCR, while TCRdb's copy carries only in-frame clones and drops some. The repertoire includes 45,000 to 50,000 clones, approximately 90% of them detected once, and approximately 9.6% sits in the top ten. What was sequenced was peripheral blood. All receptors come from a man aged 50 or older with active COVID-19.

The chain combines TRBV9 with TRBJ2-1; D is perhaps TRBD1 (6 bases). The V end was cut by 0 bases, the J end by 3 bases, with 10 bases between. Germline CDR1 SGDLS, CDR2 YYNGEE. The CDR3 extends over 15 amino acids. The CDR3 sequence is CASSVDGQYYNEQFF. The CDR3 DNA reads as TGTGCCAGCAGCGTAGATGGACAGTACTACAATGAGCAGTTCTTC.

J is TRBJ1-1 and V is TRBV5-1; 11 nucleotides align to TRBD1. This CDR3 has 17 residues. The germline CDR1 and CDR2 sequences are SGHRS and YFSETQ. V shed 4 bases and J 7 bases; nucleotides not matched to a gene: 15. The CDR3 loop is CASSPVPGQGEGVEAFF. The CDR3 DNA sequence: TGCGCCAGCAGCCCAGTCCCGGGACAGGGGGAGGGGGTTGAAGCTTTCTTT.

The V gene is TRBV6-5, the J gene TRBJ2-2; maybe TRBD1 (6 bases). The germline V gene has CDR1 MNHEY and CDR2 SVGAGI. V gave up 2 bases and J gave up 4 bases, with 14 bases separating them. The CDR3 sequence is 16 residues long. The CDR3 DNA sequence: TGTGCCAGCAGTTACGGGGGCGGGCGGGTCACCGGGGAGCTGTTTTTT. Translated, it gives CASSYGGGRVTGELFF.

As DNA, the CDR3 is TGTGCCAGCAGCGTAGGACGGAGCTCCTACAATGAGCAGTTCTTC. Its translation is CASSVGRSSYNEQFF. This chain uses TRBV9 with TRBJ2-1; the D is unclear. CDR3 size: 15 residues. Germline V lookup: CDR1 SGDLS, CDR2 YYNGEE. V lost 0 bases, J lost 0 bases, and 7 bases lay in between.

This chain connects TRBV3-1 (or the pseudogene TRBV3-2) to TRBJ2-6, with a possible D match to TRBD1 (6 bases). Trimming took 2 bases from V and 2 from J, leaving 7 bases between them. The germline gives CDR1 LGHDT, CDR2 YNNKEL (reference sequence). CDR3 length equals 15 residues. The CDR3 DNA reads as TGTGCCAGCAGCCAATACAGGGCTGGGGCCAACGTCCTGACTTTC. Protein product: CASSQYRAGANVLTF.

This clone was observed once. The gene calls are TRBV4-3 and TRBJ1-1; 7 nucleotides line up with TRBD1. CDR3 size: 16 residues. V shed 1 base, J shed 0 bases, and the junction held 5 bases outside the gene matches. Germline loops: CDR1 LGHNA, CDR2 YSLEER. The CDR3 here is CASSQVPQGMNTEAFF. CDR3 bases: TGCGCCAGCAGCCAAGTACCACAGGGGATGAACACTGAAGCTTTCTTT.

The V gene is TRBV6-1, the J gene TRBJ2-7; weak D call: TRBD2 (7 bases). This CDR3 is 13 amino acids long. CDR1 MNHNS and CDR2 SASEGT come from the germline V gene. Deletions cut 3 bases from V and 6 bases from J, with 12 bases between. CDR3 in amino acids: CASSDRGGIEQYF. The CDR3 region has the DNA TGTGCCAGCAGTGACAGGGGAGGGATCGAGCAGTACTTC.

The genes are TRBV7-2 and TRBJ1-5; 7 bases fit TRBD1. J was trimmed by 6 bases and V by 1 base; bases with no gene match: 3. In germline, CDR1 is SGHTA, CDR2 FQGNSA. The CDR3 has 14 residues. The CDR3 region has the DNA TGTGCCAGCAGCTTAGAGGGGGCCCTTCAGCCCCAGCATTTT. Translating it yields CASSLEGALQPQHF.

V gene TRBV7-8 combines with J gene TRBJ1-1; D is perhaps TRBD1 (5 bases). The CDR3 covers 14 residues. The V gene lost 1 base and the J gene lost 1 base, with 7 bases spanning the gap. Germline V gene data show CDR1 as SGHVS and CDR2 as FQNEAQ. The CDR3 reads CASSLGQQNTEAFF. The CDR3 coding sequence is TGTGCCAGCAGCTTAGGACAGCAGAACACTGAAGCTTTCTTT.

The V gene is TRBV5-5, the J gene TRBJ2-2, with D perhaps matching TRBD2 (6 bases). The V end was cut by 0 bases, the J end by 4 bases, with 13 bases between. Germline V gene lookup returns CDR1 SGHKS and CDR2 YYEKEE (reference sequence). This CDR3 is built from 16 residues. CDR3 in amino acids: CASSLVWPGGTGELFF. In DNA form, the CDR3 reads TGTGCCAGCAGCTTGGTGTGGCCCGGGGGCACCGGGGAGCTGTTTTTT.

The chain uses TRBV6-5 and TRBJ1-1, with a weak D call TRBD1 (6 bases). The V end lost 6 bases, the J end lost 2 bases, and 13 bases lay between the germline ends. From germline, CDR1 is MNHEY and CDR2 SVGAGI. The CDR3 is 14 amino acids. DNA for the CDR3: TGTGCCAGCAGGTCCGGGACACAAAACACTGAAGCTTTCTTT. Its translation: CASRSGTQNTEAFF.

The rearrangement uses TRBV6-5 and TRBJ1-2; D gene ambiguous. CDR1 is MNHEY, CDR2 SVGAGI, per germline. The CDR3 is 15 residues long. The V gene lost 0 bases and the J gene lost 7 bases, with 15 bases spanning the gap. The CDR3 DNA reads TGTGCCAGCAGTTACTCGTACACAGAGAGGGTTGGCTACACCTTC. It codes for CASSYSYTERVGYTF.

In DNA form, the CDR3 reads TGTGCCACCCGGGACAGGGCCCTCCGAGGAGAAAAACTGTTTTTT. Residues: CATRDRALRGEKLFF. The chain carries TRBV27 and TRBJ1-4; 9 bases are shared with TRBD1. This CDR3 spans 15 amino acids. V trimming: 10 bases; J trimming: 8 bases; junction bases outside the gene matches: 14. Germline values: CDR1 MNHEY, CDR2 SMNVEV (reference sequence).

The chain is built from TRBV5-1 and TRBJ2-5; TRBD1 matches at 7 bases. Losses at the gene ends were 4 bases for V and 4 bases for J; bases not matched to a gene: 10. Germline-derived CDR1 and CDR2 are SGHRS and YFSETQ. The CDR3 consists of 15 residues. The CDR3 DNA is TGCGCCAGCAGCCCGGGGACAGTCGGAGGAGAGACCCAGTACTTC. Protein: CASSPGTVGGETQYF.

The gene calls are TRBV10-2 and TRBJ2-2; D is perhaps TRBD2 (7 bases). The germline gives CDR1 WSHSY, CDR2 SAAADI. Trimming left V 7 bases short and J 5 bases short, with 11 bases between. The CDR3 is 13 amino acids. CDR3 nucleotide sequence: TGCGCCAGCAAAAGCGGGACAACCGGGGAGCTGTTTTTT. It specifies CASKSGTTGELFF.

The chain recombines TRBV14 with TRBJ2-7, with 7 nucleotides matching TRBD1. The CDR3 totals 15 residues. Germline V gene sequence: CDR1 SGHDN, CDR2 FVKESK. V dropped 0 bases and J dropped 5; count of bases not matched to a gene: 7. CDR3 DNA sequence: TGTGCCAGCAGCCAAGATGGTGACAGGGACCACGAGCAGTACTTC. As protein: CASSQDGDRDHEQYF.

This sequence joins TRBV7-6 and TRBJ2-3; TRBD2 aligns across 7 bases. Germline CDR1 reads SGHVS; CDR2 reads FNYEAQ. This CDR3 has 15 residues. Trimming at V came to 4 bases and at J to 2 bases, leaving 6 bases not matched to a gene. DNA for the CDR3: TGTGCCAGCAGCTCCTCTAGCGGCTTCACAGATACGCAGTATTTT. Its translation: CASSSSSGFTDTQYF.

The CDR3 DNA is TGTGCCAGTTCTGAGGGAAATCAGCCCCAGCATTTT. It specifies CASSEGNQPQHF. The rearrangement joins TRBV19 to TRBJ1-5; D is ambiguous. V was trimmed by 8 bases and J by 4 bases, leaving 9 bases between them. The CDR3 covers 12 residues. From germline, CDR1 is LNHDA and CDR2 SQIVND (reference sequence).

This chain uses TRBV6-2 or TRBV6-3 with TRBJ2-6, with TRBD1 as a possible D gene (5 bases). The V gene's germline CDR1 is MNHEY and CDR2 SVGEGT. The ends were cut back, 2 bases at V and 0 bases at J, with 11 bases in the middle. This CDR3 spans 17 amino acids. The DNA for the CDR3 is TGTGCCAGCAGTTACCGGTCAGGGTCCTCTGGGGCCAACGTCCTGACTTTC. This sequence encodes CASSYRSGSSGANVLTF.

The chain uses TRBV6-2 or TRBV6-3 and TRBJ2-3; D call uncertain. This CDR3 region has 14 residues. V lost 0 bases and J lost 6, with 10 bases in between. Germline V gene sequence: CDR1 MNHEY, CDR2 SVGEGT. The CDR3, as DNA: TGTGCCAGCAGTTACTCGTCCCCAGTGGATACGCAGTATTTT. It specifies CASSYSSPVDTQYF.

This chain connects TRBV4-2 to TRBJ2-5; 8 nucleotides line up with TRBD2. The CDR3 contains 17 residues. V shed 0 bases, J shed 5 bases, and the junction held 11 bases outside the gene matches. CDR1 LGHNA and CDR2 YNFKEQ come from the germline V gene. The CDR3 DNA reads TGTGCCAGCAGCCAAGATCGTCCGCGGGGGGAGGGGGAGACCCAGTACTTC. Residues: CASSQDRPRGEGETQYF.

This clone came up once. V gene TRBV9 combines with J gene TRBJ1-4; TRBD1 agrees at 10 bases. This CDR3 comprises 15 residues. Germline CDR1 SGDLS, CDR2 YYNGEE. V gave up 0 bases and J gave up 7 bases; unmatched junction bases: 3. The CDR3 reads CASSVAGTGVEKLFF. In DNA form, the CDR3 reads TGTGCCAGCAGCGTAGCTGGGACAGGGGTTGAAAAACTGTTTTTT.

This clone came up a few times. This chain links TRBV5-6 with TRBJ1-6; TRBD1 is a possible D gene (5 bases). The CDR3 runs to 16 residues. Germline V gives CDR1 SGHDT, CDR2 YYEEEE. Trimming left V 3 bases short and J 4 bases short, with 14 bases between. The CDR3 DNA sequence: TGTGCCAGCAGCTCCTCAGGGCTCACATATAATTCACCCCTCCACTTT. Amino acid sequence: CASSSSGLTYNSPLHF.

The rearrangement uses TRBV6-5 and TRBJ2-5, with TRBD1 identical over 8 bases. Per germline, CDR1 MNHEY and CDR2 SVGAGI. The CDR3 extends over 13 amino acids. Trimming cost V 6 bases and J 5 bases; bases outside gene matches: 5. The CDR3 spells CASSVGQVETQYF. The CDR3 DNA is TGTGCCAGCAGCGTGGGACAGGTGGAGACCCAGTACTTC.

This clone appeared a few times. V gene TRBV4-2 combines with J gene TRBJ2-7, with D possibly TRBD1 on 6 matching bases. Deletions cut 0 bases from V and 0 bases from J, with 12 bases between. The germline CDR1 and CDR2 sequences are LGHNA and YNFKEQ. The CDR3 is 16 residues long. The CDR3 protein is CASSQDQGTASYEQYF. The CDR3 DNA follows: TGTGCCAGCAGCCAAGATCAGGGGACGGCCTCCTACGAGCAGTACTTC.

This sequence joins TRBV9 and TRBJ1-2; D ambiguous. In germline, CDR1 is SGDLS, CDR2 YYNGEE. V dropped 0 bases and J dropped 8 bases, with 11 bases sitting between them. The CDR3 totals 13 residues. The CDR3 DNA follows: TGTGCCAGCAGCGTAGGGGGAGTAGGAGGCTACACCTTC. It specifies CASSVGGVGGYTF.

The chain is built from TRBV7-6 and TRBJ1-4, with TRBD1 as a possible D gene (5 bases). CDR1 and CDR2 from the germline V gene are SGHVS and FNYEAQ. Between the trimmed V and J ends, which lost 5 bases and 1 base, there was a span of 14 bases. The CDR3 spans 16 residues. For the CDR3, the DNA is TGTGCCAGCAGCCAAAACCAGGGTGTAACTAATGAAAAACTGTTTTTT. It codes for CASSQNQGVTNEKLFF.

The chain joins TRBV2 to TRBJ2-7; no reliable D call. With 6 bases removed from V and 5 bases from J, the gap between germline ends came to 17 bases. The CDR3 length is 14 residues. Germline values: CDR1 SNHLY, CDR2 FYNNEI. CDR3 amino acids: CASSHSTEKDEQYF. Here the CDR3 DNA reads TGTGCCAGCAGCCACTCAACAGAAAAAGACGAGCAGTACTTC.

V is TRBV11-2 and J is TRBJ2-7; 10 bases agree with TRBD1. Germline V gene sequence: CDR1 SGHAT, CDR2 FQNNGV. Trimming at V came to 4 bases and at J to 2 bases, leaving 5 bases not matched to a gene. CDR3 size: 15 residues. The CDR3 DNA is TGTGCCAGCAGCTCCCGGGACAGGGGAACCTACGAGCAGTACTTC. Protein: CASSSRDRGTYEQYF.